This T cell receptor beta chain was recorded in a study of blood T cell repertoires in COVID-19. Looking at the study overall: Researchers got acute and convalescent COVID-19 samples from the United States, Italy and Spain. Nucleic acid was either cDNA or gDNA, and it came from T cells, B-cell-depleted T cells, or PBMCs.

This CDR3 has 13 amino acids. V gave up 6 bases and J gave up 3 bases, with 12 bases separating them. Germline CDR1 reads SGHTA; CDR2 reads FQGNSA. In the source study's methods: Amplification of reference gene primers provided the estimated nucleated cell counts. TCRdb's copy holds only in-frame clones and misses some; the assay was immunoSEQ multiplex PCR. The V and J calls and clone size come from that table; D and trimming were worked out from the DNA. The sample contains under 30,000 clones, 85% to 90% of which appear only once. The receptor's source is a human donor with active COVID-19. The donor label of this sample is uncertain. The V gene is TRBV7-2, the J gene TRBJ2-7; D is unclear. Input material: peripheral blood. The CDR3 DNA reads TGTGCCAGCAGTTACCGGGTCCGCTACGAGCAGTACTTC. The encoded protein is CASSYRVRYEQYF.